A selection of T cell receptor beta chains follows, all from one sample in a study of cytotoxic CD8 clonotypes in ibrutinib-treated CLL. Sequencing used immunoSEQ multiplex PCR; TCRdb keeps in-frame clones, though not all of them. Among approximately 74,000 clones listed, more than 70% were seen once. This material consisted of PBMCs, taken at disease progression, from a patient treated with ibrutinib. These receptors all come from a human donor with chronic lymphocytic leukemia. Both conserved end residues are part of each CDR3. A D gene is named only where the DNA matches it firmly. Not every row has a clone size; where given, it reads once, few, many or a size class.

v_call: TRBV29-1; d_call: NA; j_call: TRBJ2-5; clone_size: NA; cdr3_nt: TGCAGTAACGCGGCCGCGGGGGAGACCCAGTACTTC; cdr3_aa: CSNAAAGETQYF
v_call: TRBV11-3; d_call: NA; j_call: TRBJ2-7; clone_size: NA; cdr3_nt: TGTGCCAGCAGCTTAGATGGAGGGGACAACGAGCAGTACTTC; cdr3_aa: CASSLDGGDNEQYF
v_call: TRBV7-3; d_call: TRBD1; j_call: TRBJ1-5; clone_size: NA; cdr3_nt: TGTGCCAGCAGCGCAAAGCGACAGGGATGGATGGGCAATCAGCCCCAGCATTTT; cdr3_aa: CASSAKRQGWMGNQPQHF
v_call: TRBV7-2; d_call: NA; j_call: TRBJ1-1; clone_size: NA; cdr3_nt: TGTGCCAGCAGCCTACACTCAGGGTACACTGAAGCTTTCTTT; cdr3_aa: CASSLHSGYTEAFF
v_call: TRBV30; d_call: NA; j_call: TRBJ1-2; clone_size: NA; cdr3_nt: TGTGCCTGGAGTGTGTTCTTCGGGACTAACTATGGCTACACCTTC; cdr3_aa: CAWSVFFGTNYGYTF
v_call: TRBV25-1; d_call: NA; j_call: TRBJ2-3; clone_size: NA; cdr3_nt: TGTGCCAGCAGTGACCACTCCACAGATACGCAGTATTTT; cdr3_aa: CASSDHSTDTQYF
v_call: TRBV11-2; d_call: NA; j_call: TRBJ1-1; clone_size: few; cdr3_nt: TGTGCCAGCAGCCCGTATGCGAACACTGAAGCTTTCTTT; cdr3_aa: CASSPYANTEAFF
v_call: TRBV27; d_call: NA; j_call: TRBJ2-7; clone_size: NA; cdr3_nt: TGTGCCAGCAGTCCTCGACAGCCATTCTCCTACGAGCAGTACTTC; cdr3_aa: CASSPRQPFSYEQYF
v_call: TRBV5-1; d_call: TRBD1; j_call: TRBJ2-7; clone_size: NA; cdr3_nt: TGCGCCAGCAGCTTCCGACAGGGGTTGTACGAGCAGTACTTC; cdr3_aa: CASSFRQGLYEQYF
v_call: TRBV4-1; d_call: NA; j_call: TRBJ2-3; clone_size: NA; cdr3_nt: TGCGCCAGCAGCCAAGTCGCCAGGGAGAAAACAGATACGCAGTATTTT; cdr3_aa: CASSQVAREKTDTQYF
v_call: TRBV28; d_call: NA; j_call: TRBJ1-1; clone_size: NA; cdr3_nt: TGTGCCAGCAGACCTGGACGGAGCACTGAAGCTTTCTTT; cdr3_aa: CASRPGRSTEAFF
v_call: TRBV7-2; d_call: NA; j_call: TRBJ2-5; clone_size: NA; cdr3_nt: TGTGCCAGCAGCTTATACCAGGGGTCACAAGAGACCCAGTACTTC; cdr3_aa: CASSLYQGSQETQYF
v_call: TRBV15; d_call: TRBD1; j_call: TRBJ2-7; clone_size: NA; cdr3_nt: TGTGCCACCAGCAGAGAAAGGACAGGGGATTACGAGCAGTACTTC; cdr3_aa: CATSRERTGDYEQYF
v_call: TRBV7-9; d_call: NA; j_call: TRBJ1-2; clone_size: NA; cdr3_nt: TGTGCCAGCAGCCCAGAATCTCACCGGACAGTACCCAACTATGGCTACACCTTC; cdr3_aa: CASSPESHRTVPNYGYTF
v_call: TRBV6-4; d_call: NA; j_call: TRBJ2-3; clone_size: NA; cdr3_nt: TGTGCCAGCAGTGACTCAGCAGCCCCTTCAGATACGCAGTATTTT; cdr3_aa: CASSDSAAPSDTQYF
v_call: TRBV2; d_call: NA; j_call: TRBJ2-5; clone_size: NA; cdr3_nt: TGTGCCAGCAGTGGACGACTAGTAGGACAAGAGACCCAGTACTTC; cdr3_aa: CASSGRLVGQETQYF
v_call: TRBV6-4; d_call: TRBD1; j_call: TRBJ1-2; clone_size: few; cdr3_nt: TGTGCCAGCAGCCCTCAACAGGGGGCCGGCTATGGCTACACCTTC; cdr3_aa: CASSPQQGAGYGYTF
v_call: TRBV6-6; d_call: NA; j_call: TRBJ1-1; clone_size: once; cdr3_nt: TGTGCCAGCAGTTACAGGGGCAGGGGTCCTGAAGCTTTCTTT; cdr3_aa: CASSYRGRGPEAFF
v_call: TRBV5-1; d_call: NA; j_call: TRBJ2-7; clone_size: NA; cdr3_nt: TGCGCCAGCAGCTTGGCCGGGGACACTCTCTACGAGCAGTACTTC; cdr3_aa: CASSLAGDTLYEQYF
v_call: TRBV2; d_call: NA; j_call: TRBJ1-4; clone_size: once; cdr3_nt: TGTGCCAGCGTAGTTAATGGTGCCCTCCCGGAGTTTTTT; cdr3_aa: CASVVNGALPEFF
v_call: TRBV6-5; d_call: NA; j_call: TRBJ2-1; clone_size: once; cdr3_nt: TGTGCCAGCAGTTACTTTTTAGCGCTCCACAATGAGCAGTTCTTC; cdr3_aa: CASSYFLALHNEQFF
v_call: TRBV6-5; d_call: TRBD1; j_call: TRBJ2-2; clone_size: NA; cdr3_nt: TGTGCCAGCAGTTATGGGACAGCGTGGACCGGGGAGCTGTTTTTT; cdr3_aa: CASSYGTAWTGELFF
v_call: TRBV25-1; d_call: NA; j_call: TRBJ1-2; clone_size: NA; cdr3_nt: TGTGCCTTATGGGAGGGGCGCAACTATGGCTACACCTTC; cdr3_aa: CALWEGRNYGYTF